The T cell receptor (beta chain) described here comes from a study of T cell responses to AZD1222 COVID-19 vaccine. Study observations and caveats: Donors, mostly white British, included more females; clonal diversity was possibly underestimated.

This CDR3 has 13 residues. Germline-derived CDR1 and CDR2 are LGHNA and YSLEER. The ends were cut back, 0 bases at V and 6 bases at J, with 7 bases in the middle. In regard to this clone: Its antigen remains unidentified.

Measured with immunoSEQ multiplex PCR; TCRdb has only the in-frame clones, and not every one. Of about 93,000 clones in the sample, roughly 86% were seen once. This clonotype was obtained from an adult in good health. The rearrangement uses TRBV4-3 and TRBJ2-3, with D uncertain. Sequencing used peripheral blood, obtained on day 0 of MenACWY control vaccination. The CDR3 protein is CASSQDYEDTQYF. CDR3 nucleotide sequence: TGCGCCAGCAGCCAAGATTACGAGGATACGCAGTATTTT.